The sequence of this TCR beta chain was determined in a study of regulatory T cells in long-lasting Graves disease. General study results and limits: Persistent Graves' patients had lower TCR diversity than newly diagnosed ones.

The germline V gene encodes CDR1 LGHNA and CDR2 YNFKEQ. The CDR3 runs to 16 residues. V was clipped by 1 base and J by 2 bases; unmatched bases: 3. This clonotype has ten or more counts. The antigen remains unidentified. Time point indicated: newly diagnosed GD, antithyroid drugs for less than 3 months. Extracted RNA from PBMCs served as the source of the TCR library. Through Arm-PCR of CDR3 regions and iRepertoire HTBI primers, TCR beta libraries were built. A single record per CDR3 protein comes from TCRdb applying MiXCR to the multiplex PCR reads. The sample lists a few hundred thousand distinct CDR3 sequences, around 11% occurring once. These data are also associated with another study on T cells in Graves' hyperthyroidism and ophthalmopathy.

This TCR was sampled from a woman younger than 30 with Graves disease. The V call is TRBV4-2, the J call TRBJ2-5; 11 bases line up with TRBD2. Material: peripheral blood mononuclear cells (PBMCs), obtained at new diagnosis, from a patient treated with antithyroid drugs. The CDR3: CASSQALAGGQETQYF. CDR3 in DNA: TGTGCCAGCAGCCAAGCTTTAGCGGGAGGGCAAGAGACCCAGTACTTC.